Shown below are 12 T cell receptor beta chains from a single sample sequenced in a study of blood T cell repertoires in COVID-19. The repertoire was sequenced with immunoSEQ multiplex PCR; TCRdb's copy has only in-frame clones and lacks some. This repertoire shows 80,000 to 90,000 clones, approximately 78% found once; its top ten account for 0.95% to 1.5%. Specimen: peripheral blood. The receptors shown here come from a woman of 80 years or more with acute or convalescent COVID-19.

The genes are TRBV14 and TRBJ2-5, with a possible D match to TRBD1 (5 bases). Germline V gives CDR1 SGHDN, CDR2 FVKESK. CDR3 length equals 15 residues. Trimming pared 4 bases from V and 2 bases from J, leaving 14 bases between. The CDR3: CASSRIKQVQETQYF. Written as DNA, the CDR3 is TGTGCCAGCAGCCGAATAAAACAGGTTCAAGAGACCCAGTACTTC.

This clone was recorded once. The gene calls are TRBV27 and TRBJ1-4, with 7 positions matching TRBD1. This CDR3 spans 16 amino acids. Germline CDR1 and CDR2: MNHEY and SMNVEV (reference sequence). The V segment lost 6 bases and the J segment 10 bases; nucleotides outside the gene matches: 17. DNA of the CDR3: TGTGCCAGCAGCCCCTGGTCGGGCAGGGGGGTAGGAAAACTGTTTTTT. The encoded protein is CASSPWSGRGVGKLFF.

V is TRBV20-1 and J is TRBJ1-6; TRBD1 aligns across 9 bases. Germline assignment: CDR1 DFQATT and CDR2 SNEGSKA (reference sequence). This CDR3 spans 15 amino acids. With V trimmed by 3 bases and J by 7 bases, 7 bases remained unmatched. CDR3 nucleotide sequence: TGCAGTGCTAGTCTCTCCGGGACAGGGAATTCACCCCTCCACTTT. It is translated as CSASLSGTGNSPLHF.

The CDR3 bases are TGTGCCAGCAGTTCCCCGGACATAATTAACTATGGCTACACCTTC. This gives the protein CASSSPDIINYGYTF. The chain employs TRBV6-5 and TRBJ1-2; the D gene is possibly TRBD1 (5 bases). The ends were cut back, 4 bases at V and 1 base at J, with 13 bases in the middle. The length of the CDR3 is 15 residues. Germline CDR1 reads MNHEY; CDR2 reads SVGAGI.

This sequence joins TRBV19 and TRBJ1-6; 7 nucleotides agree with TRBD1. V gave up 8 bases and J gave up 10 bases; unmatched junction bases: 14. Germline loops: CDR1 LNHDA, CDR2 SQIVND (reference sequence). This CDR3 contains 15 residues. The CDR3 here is CASSSAGTAASPLHF. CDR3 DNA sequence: TGTGCCAGTTCAAGCGCCGGGACAGCCGCGTCACCCCTCCACTTT.

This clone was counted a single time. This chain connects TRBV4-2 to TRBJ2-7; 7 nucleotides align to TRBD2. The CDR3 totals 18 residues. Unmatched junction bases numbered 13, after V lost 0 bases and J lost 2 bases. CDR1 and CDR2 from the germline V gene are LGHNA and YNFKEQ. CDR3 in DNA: TGTGCCAGCAGCCAAGACTCGGGATTAGCGGGTAAAACCTACGAGCAGTACTTC. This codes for CASSQDSGLAGKTYEQYF.

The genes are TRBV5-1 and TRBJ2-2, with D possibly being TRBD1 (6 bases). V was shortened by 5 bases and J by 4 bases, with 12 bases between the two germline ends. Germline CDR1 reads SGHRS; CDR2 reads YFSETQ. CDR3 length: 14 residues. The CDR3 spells CASSPSGATGELFF. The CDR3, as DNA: TGCGCCAGCAGTCCGTCAGGGGCCACCGGGGAGCTGTTTTTT.

CDR3 protein: CASSLYGGVGAYTEAFF. The CDR3 DNA follows: TGTGCCAGCAGCTTATATGGGGGCGTTGGGGCCTACACTGAAGCTTTCTTT. The chain carries TRBV7-2 and TRBJ1-1, with D perhaps TRBD1 (6 bases). Germline V gene lookup returns CDR1 SGHTA and CDR2 FQGNSA. The CDR3 length is 17 residues. Trimming shortened V by 2 bases and J by 3 bases, and 19 bases separated the two germline ends.

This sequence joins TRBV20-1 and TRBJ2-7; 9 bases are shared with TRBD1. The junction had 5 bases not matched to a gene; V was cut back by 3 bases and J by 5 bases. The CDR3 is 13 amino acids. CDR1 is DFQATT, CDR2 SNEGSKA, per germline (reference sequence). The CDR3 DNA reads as TGCAGTGCTAGTTTGGGACAGGGTAACGAGCAGTACTTC. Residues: CSASLGQGNEQYF.

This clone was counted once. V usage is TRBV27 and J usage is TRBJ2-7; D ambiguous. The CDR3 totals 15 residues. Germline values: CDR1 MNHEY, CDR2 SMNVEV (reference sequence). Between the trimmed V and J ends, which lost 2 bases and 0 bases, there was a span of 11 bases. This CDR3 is CASSLLPSSSYEQYF. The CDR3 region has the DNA TGTGCCAGCAGTTTACTTCCGTCGAGCTCCTACGAGCAGTACTTC.

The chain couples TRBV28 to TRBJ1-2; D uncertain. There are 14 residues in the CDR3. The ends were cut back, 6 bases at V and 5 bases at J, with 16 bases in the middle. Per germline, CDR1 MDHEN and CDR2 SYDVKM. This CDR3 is CASRASRPAYGYTF. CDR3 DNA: TGTGCCAGCAGAGCGTCTCGGCCGGCTTATGGCTACACCTTC.

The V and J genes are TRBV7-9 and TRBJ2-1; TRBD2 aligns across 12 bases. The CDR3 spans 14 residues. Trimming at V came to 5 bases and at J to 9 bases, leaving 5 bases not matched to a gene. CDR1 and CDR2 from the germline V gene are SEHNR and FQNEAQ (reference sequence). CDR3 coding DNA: TGTGCCAGCAGCCCTAGCGGGGGGGCCCCTGAGCAGTTCTTC. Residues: CASSPSGGAPEQFF.